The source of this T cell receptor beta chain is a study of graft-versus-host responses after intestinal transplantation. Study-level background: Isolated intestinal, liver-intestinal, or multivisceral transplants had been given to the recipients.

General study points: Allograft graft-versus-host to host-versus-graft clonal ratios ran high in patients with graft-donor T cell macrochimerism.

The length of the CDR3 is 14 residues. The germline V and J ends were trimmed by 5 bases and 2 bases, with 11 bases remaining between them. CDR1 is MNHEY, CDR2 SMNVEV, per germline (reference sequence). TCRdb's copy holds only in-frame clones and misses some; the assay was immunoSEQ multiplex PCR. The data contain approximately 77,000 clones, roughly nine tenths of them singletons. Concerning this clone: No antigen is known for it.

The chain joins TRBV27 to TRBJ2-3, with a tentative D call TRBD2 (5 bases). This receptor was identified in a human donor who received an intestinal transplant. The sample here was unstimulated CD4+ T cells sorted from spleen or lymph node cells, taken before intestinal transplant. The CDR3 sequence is CASSQRLPTDTQYF. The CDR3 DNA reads TGTGCCAGCAGTCAACGACTACCCACAGATACGCAGTATTTT.